This TCR beta chain comes out of a study of CD8 T cells in Susac syndrome. Study-wide background: Blood was drawn from patients with Susac syndrome. At that point, they were therapy-naive, on corticosteroids, or on intravenous immunoglobulin alone.

CDR3 length: 14 amino acids. The V end lost 4 bases, the J end lost 8 bases, and 17 bases lay between the germline ends. The RNA input was roughly 0.45 to 1 ug, and it was reverse transcribed with random hexamers. Amplification of TCR beta CDR3 was carried out by immunoSEQ multiplex PCR, which covered 54 Vbeta and 13 Jbeta segments. MiXCR, applied by TCRdb to the immunoSEQ multiplex PCR reads, yields one record per CDR3 protein. The sample consists of 150,000 to 200,000 distinct CDR3 sequences, around 95% of them appearing once. This TCR came from a human donor with Susac syndrome. The sample was CD4+ T cells from PBMCs. The chain has TRBV12-3 or TRBV12-4 and TRBJ1-2; D gene ambiguous. The DNA for the CDR3 is TGTGCCAGCAGTTCGGTTAACAGCGGACTAGGCTACACCTTC. Protein sequence: CASSSVNSGLGYTF.